One and the same sample provided the 3 T cell receptor beta chains below, sequenced in a study of early T cells in non-severe SARS-CoV-2 infection. TCRdb re-analysed the 5' RACE reads in MiXCR, keeping a single row per CDR3 protein. The top ten hold 14% of the sample, which has roughly 33,000 distinct CDR3 sequences, less than 5.5% seen once. The sequenced sample consisted of whole blood. The receptor source for this set is an adult who was a healthcare worker with PCR-confirmed SARS-CoV-2 infection or an uninfected control (not recorded which).

This clonotype was counted only a few times. The rearrangement links TRBV11-2 to TRBJ2-1; TRBD1 might be the D (6 bases). V gave up 5 bases and J gave up 3 bases, with 17 bases separating them. Germline-derived CDR1 and CDR2 are SGHAT and FQNNGV. The CDR3 has 16 amino acids. The CDR3 spells CASSTRQDRSYNEQFF. Here the CDR3 DNA reads TGTGCCAGCAGCACTAGACAGGACAGAAGCTACAATGAGCAGTTCTTC.

This clonotype was found a few times. This sequence joins TRBV5-6 and TRBJ2-7; unclear D gene. The CDR3 length is 12 residues. In germline, CDR1 is SGHDT, CDR2 YYEEEE. V was shortened by 0 bases and J by 5 bases, with 6 bases between the two germline ends. CDR3 sequence: CASSLDRHEQYF. DNA for the CDR3: TGTGCCAGCAGCTTGGATAGGCACGAGCAGTACTTC.

This clonotype has at least ten counts. The rearrangement links TRBV2 to TRBJ2-4, with D possibly being TRBD1 or TRBD2 (5 bases each). There are 15 residues in the CDR3. V gave up 5 bases and J gave up 6 bases, with 17 bases separating them. Germline V lookup: CDR1 SNHLY, CDR2 FYNNEI. This chain's CDR3 is CASSLDKSAGNIQYF. CDR3 sequence (DNA): TGTGCCAGCAGTCTGGACAAATCGGCGGGAAACATTCAGTACTTC.